Listed here are 13 T cell receptor beta chains from one sample, sequenced in a study of cytomegalovirus exposure and HLA in healthy donors. The PCR contained 60 Vbeta and 13 Jbeta primers. This table comes from immunoSEQ multiplex PCR, and its TCRdb copy is limited to in-frame clones, with some not included. Seen here are some 90,000 clones, about 80% observed once, and the top ten hold roughly 25%. The sequencing input was PBMCs. The receptor source for this set is a woman in her 50s in good health and CMV-seropositive.

The rearrangement links TRBV15 to TRBJ2-2, with 10 bases that match TRBD2. Per the germline V gene, CDR1 is LNHNV and CDR2 is YYDKDF (reference sequence). V lost 0 bases to trimming and J lost 4 bases; unmatched junction nucleotides: 8. The CDR3 is made up of 18 amino acids. The CDR3 sequence: CATSREPAGGPGTGELFF. In nucleotides, the CDR3 is TGTGCCACCAGCAGAGAACCAGCGGGAGGGCCCGGCACCGGGGAGCTGTTTTTT.

V gene TRBV7-9 combines with J gene TRBJ2-1; 12 bases match TRBD2. Per germline, CDR1 SEHNR and CDR2 FQNEAQ (reference sequence). V shed 5 bases and J 3 bases; nucleotides not matched to a gene: 5. The CDR3 is made up of 16 amino acids. The DNA of the CDR3 is TGTGCCAGCAGCCACGGACTAGCGGGAATCTACAATGAGCAGTTCTTC. Protein sequence: CASSHGLAGIYNEQFF.

The chain joins TRBV7-9 to TRBJ2-2, with 9 positions matching TRBD2. The CDR3 runs 16 residues. Trimming removed 5 bases from V and 2 bases from J; junction bases left unmatched: 6. Germline assignment: CDR1 SEHNR and CDR2 FQNEAQ (reference sequence). The CDR3 sequence is CASSPTTSGNTGELFF. DNA of the CDR3: TGTGCCAGCAGCCCGACGACTAGCGGAAACACCGGGGAGCTGTTTTTT.

This chain connects TRBV2 to TRBJ2-5; TRBD1 agrees at 11 bases. Germline V gene data show CDR1 as SNHLY and CDR2 as FYNNEI. This CDR3 is built from 15 residues. Unmatched junction bases numbered 3, after V lost 5 bases and J lost 1 base. CDR3 sequence (DNA): TGTGCCAGCAGTCGGACAGGGGGCGGCCAAGAGACCCAGTACTTC. Amino acids: CASSRTGGGQETQYF.

Only a few counts were recorded for this clone. The J gene is TRBJ1-2, the V gene TRBV19; D unclear. Germline CDR1 and CDR2: LNHDA and SQIVND (reference sequence). There are 13 residues in the CDR3. V shed 5 bases and J shed 8 bases, with 15 bases lying between them. In DNA, the CDR3 is TGTGCCAGTAGTCCGACTCAACTTGGGGGCTACACCTTC. Residues: CASSPTQLGGYTF.

This chain's CDR3 is CASGLSSKEDYGYTF. CDR3 DNA: TGTGCTAGTGGTTTATCAAGTAAGGAGGACTATGGCTACACCTTC. The chain couples TRBV12-5 to TRBJ1-2; D unresolved. V dropped 3 bases and J dropped 3 bases, with 14 bases sitting between them. The CDR3 covers 15 residues. Germline V CDR1 and CDR2: LGHNT, FRNRAP.

The genes are TRBV27 and TRBJ2-5; the match to TRBD1 covers 8 bases. The germline V gene has CDR1 MNHEY and CDR2 SMNVEV (reference sequence). The CDR3 is made up of 15 amino acids. V trimming: 4 bases; J trimming: 2 bases; junction bases outside the gene matches: 6. In DNA, the CDR3 is TGTGCCAGCAGTTCGCAACAGGGGGTACAAGAGACCCAGTACTTC. It is translated as CASSSQQGVQETQYF.

The V call is TRBV10-3, the J call TRBJ1-5, with 7 positions matching TRBD1. Germline lookup yields CDR1 ENHRY and CDR2 SYGVKD. The CDR3 has 13 amino acids. After removal of 6 bases from V and 3 bases from J, the junction contained 2 bases not matched to a gene. The CDR3 coding sequence is TGTGCCATCAGAGGGACAGACAATCAGCCCCAGCATTTT. It translates to CAIRGTDNQPQHF.

The chain has TRBV27 and TRBJ2-1; 7 bases line up with TRBD2. CDR3 length equals 14 residues. Germline CDR1 reads MNHEY; CDR2 reads SMNVEV (reference sequence). The J segment lost 8 bases and the V segment lost 2 bases, leaving 6 bases of the junction unmatched. For the CDR3, the DNA is TGTGCCAGCAGTTTAAGGACTAGTCGTCATGAGCAGTTCTTC. Amino acids: CASSLRTSRHEQFF.

V gene TRBV11-1 combines with J gene TRBJ1-1; D perhaps matches TRBD1 (5 bases). CDR1 and CDR2 from the germline V gene are SGHAT and FQDESV (reference sequence). CDR3 length equals 14 residues. The ends were cut back, 2 bases at V and 1 base at J, with 8 bases in the middle. CDR3 residues: CASSLRGANTEAFF. In nucleotides, the CDR3 is TGTGCCAGCAGCTTAAGGGGCGCGAACACTGAAGCTTTCTTT.

This chain connects TRBV5-6 to TRBJ2-4; D unresolved. This CDR3 contains 12 residues. The ends were cut back, 3 bases at V and 8 bases at J, with 9 bases in the middle. Per the germline V gene, CDR1 is SGHDT and CDR2 is YYEEEE. For the CDR3, the DNA is TGTGCCAGCAGCTCTCTCCTTTACATTCAGTACTTC. It codes for CASSSLLYIQYF.

This sequence joins TRBV6-1 and TRBJ1-5, with 11 bases lining up with TRBD1. Germline CDR1 and CDR2: MNHNS and SASEGT. V lost 6 bases, J lost 5 bases, and 6 bases stayed unmatched. This CDR3 is built from 15 residues. This chain's CDR3 is CASSWTGGPDQPQHF. Here the CDR3 DNA reads TGTGCCAGCAGCTGGACAGGGGGCCCAGATCAGCCCCAGCATTTT.

The rearrangement joins TRBV5-5 to TRBJ1-2, with D maybe TRBD1 (6 bases). V was clipped by 0 bases and J by 3 bases, with 9 bases between them. CDR3 length: 14 amino acids. The germline gives CDR1 SGHKS, CDR2 YYEKEE (reference sequence). The CDR3 protein is CASSLADSHYGYTF. The CDR3 bases are TGTGCCAGCAGCTTGGCGGACAGTCACTATGGCTACACCTTC.